The 14 T cell receptor beta chains below come from one sample, sequenced in a study of cytomegalovirus exposure and HLA in healthy donors. The PCR was carried out with 60 Vbeta primers and 13 Jbeta primers. Clones were sequenced by immunoSEQ multiplex PCR, and TCRdb holds only the in-frame ones, with some missing. This table holds about 72,000 clones. Specimen: PBMCs. The receptors were gathered from a middle-aged man in good health and CMV-seropositive.

Written as DNA, the CDR3 is TGCGCCAGCAGCCCTCGAGGGTCATGGAATCAGCCCCAGCATTTT. It specifies CASSPRGSWNQPQHF. This sequence joins TRBV10-1 and TRBJ1-5; D is unclear. Per germline, CDR1 WNHNN and CDR2 SYGVQD (reference sequence). With 6 bases removed from V and 4 bases from J, the gap between germline ends came to 16 bases. The CDR3 runs to 15 residues.

V usage is TRBV19 and J usage is TRBJ1-6, with D possibly TRBD1 on 5 matching bases. Germline CDR1 LNHDA, CDR2 SQIVND (reference sequence). V lost 6 bases to trimming and J lost 5 bases, with 17 bases between them. This CDR3 region has 16 residues. The CDR3 DNA sequence: TGTGCCAGTAGCCCCACAGGTCGATTCAATAATTCACCCCTCCACTTT. Protein sequence: CASSPTGRFNNSPLHF.

The chain joins TRBV4-1 to TRBJ2-7; 8 nucleotides line up with TRBD2. This CDR3 contains 14 residues. The germline V gene has CDR1 MGHRA and CDR2 YSYEKL. The J segment lost 1 base and the V segment lost 5 bases, leaving 4 bases of the junction unmatched. CDR3 region: CASSLLAESYEQYF. The CDR3 DNA is TGCGCCAGCAGCTTACTAGCGGAATCCTACGAGCAGTACTTC.

CDR3 sequence (DNA): TGCGCCAGCAGCCAAGATCCGACAGGTAATCGAGACAGGCAGTACTTC. Its translation is CASSQDPTGNRDRQYF. The chain has TRBV4-1 and TRBJ2-7, with a possible D match to TRBD1 (6 bases). Trimming cost V 0 bases and J 9 bases, with 21 bases left between them. The V gene's germline CDR1 is MGHRA and CDR2 YSYEKL. This CDR3 has 16 amino acids.

This chain joins TRBV7-8 and TRBJ2-7, with 8 bases fitting TRBD1. Per germline, CDR1 SGHVS and CDR2 FQNEAQ. V shed 5 bases and J 6 bases; nucleotides not matched to a gene: 9. The CDR3 is made up of 14 amino acids. This CDR3 reads CASSHPRTGSEQYV. CDR3 in DNA: TGTGCCAGCAGCCACCCTCGGACAGGGAGCGAGCAGTACGTC.

The chain carries TRBV30 and TRBJ1-1; maybe TRBD1 (6 bases). In germline, CDR1 is GTSNPN, CDR2 SVGIG (reference sequence). This CDR3 region has 14 residues. V shed 5 bases and J shed 2 bases, with 15 bases lying between them. This chain's CDR3 is CAWGRGSKNTEAFF. CDR3 in DNA: TGTGCCTGGGGGAGGGGGTCAAAAAACACTGAAGCTTTCTTT.

CDR3 in DNA: TGCAGCGTCGGGACAGGGGGTATGAACACTGAAGCTTTCTTT. Translated, it gives CSVGTGGMNTEAFF. This rearrangement joins TRBV29-1 to TRBJ1-1; TRBD1 aligns across 11 bases. CDR1 is SQVTM, CDR2 ANQGSEA, per germline. This CDR3 region has 14 residues. With V trimmed by 6 bases and J by 0 bases, 3 bases remained unmatched.

The chain is built from TRBV18 and TRBJ2-1; 7 bases line up with TRBD1. Germline CDR1 reads KGHSH; CDR2 reads LQKENI. The CDR3 has 15 amino acids. Losses at the gene ends were 6 bases for V and 2 bases for J; bases not matched to a gene: 7. The chain's CDR3 is CASSPTGDPYNEQFF. The CDR3 DNA sequence: TGTGCCAGCTCGCCTACAGGGGACCCCTACAATGAGCAGTTCTTC.

The CDR3 nucleotides read TGTGCCACCAGCAGAGCATCACAGGCCCCCGTATACGAGCAGTACTTC. Its translation is CATSRASQAPVYEQYF. The J gene is TRBJ2-7, the V gene TRBV15, with D possibly matching TRBD1 (5 bases). Germline lookup yields CDR1 LNHNV and CDR2 YYDKDF (reference sequence). V lost 1 base, J lost 4 bases, and 17 bases lay in between. The CDR3 spans 16 residues.

The chain recombines TRBV23-1 with TRBJ2-7; no definite D call. TRBV23-1 is annotated as an ORF whose role is uncertain. This CDR3 region has 11 residues. The V and J ends lost 8 bases and 0 bases respectively, with 5 bases between them. DNA of the CDR3: TGCGCCAGCCCCTCCTCCTACGAGCAGTACTTC. Amino acids: CASPSSYEQYF.

The chain combines TRBV30 with TRBJ2-1; TRBD1 matches at 9 bases. From germline, CDR1 is GTSNPN and CDR2 SVGIG (reference sequence). The CDR3 is 15 residues long. V shed 6 bases and J 9 bases; nucleotides not matched to a gene: 15. CDR3 sequence: CACQLAGQGWLEQFF. The DNA for the CDR3 is TGTGCCTGCCAATTGGCGGGACAGGGTTGGCTTGAGCAGTTCTTC.

The chain combines TRBV7-9 with TRBJ1-1, with TRBD1 as a possible D gene (6 bases). Germline V gives CDR1 SEHNR, CDR2 FQNEAQ (reference sequence). This CDR3 is built from 12 residues. V lost 1 base to trimming and J lost 12 bases, with 12 bases between them. CDR3 bases: TGTGCCAGCAGCTTAGAACGGGACAAAACTTTCTTT. Its translation is CASSLERDKTFF.

The chain recombines TRBV5-1 with TRBJ2-3; the D gene is possibly TRBD1 (5 bases). The CDR3 length is 16 residues. V gave up 0 bases and J gave up 1 base, with 12 bases separating them. Germline V CDR1 and CDR2: SGHRS, YFSETQ. The CDR3 nucleotides read TGCGCCAGCAGCTTGGTGGGTGGGGCCGGCACAGATACGCAGTATTTT. Translating it yields CASSLVGGAGTDTQYF.

The rearrangement joins TRBV7-2 to TRBJ2-5, with TRBD2 as a possible D gene (6 bases). The length of the CDR3 is 15 residues. Germline CDR1 and CDR2: SGHTA and FQGNSA. Trimming cost V 3 bases and J 5 bases, with 16 bases left between them. CDR3 protein: CASSFTPGTGETQYF. Written as DNA, the CDR3 is TGTGCCAGCAGCTTCACCCCCGGGACTGGGGAGACCCAGTACTTC.